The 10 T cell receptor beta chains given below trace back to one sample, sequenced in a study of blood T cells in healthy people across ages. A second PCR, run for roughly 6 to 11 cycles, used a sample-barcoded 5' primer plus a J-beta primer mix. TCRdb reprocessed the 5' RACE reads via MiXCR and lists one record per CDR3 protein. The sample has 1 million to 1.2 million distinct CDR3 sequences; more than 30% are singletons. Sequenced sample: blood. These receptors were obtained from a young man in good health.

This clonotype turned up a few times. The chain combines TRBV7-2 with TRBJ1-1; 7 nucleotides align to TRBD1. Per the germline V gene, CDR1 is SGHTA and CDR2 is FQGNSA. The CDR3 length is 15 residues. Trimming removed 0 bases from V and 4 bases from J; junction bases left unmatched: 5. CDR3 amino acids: CASSLAQGGGTEAFF. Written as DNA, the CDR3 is TGTGCCAGCAGCTTAGCCCAGGGGGGTGGCACTGAAGCTTTCTTT.

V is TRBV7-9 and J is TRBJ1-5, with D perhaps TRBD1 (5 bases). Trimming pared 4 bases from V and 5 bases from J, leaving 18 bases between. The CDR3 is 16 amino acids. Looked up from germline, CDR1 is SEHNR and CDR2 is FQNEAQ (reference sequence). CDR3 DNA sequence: TGTGCCAGCAGCTCCGAAGGGACTTGGAGGGATCAGCCCCAGCATTTT. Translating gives CASSSEGTWRDQPQHF.

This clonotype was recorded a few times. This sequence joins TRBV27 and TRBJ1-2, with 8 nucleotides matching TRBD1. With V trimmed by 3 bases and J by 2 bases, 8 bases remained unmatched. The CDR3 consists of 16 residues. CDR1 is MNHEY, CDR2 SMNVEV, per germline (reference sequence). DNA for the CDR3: TGTGCCAGCAGTTTGGGCAGGGGGCGATCCAACTATGGCTACACCTTC. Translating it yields CASSLGRGRSNYGYTF.

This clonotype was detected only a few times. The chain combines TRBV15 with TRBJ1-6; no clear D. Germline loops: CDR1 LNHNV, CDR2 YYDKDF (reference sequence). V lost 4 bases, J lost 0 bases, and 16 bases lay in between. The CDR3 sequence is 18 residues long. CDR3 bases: TGTGCCACCAGCACCCGGATCCTTACAAGCTCCTATAATTCACCCCTCCACTTT. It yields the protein CATSTRILTSSYNSPLHF.

The DNA for the CDR3 is TGTGCCAGCAGTAAAGAGACAGCCCCTAGGGGAGATGAAAAACTGTTTTTT. It is translated as CASSKETAPRGDEKLFF. The chain has TRBV27 and TRBJ1-4; weak D call: TRBD1 (5 bases). Trimming stripped 5 bases from V and 6 bases from J, with 22 bases between. The CDR3 has 17 amino acids. The germline CDR1 and CDR2 sequences are MNHEY and SMNVEV (reference sequence).

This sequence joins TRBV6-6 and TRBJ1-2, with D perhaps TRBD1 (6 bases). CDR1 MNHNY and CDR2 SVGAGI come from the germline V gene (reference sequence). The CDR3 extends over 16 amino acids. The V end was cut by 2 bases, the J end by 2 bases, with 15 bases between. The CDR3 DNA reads TGTGCCAGCAGTTACGGGGACATACGACTAAACTATGGCTACACCTTC. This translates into CASSYGDIRLNYGYTF.

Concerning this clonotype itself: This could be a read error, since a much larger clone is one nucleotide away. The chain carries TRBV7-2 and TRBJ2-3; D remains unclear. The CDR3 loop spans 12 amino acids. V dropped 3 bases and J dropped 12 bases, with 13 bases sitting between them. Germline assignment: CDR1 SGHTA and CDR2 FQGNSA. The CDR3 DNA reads TGTGCCAGCAGCTTGAGCCGGAACTACCAGTATTTT. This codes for CASSLSRNYQYF.

The CDR3 loop is CASRPTSKRVEQFF. The CDR3 bases are TGTGCCAGCAGACCAACTAGCAAGAGGGTTGAGCAGTTCTTC. This chain uses TRBV13 with TRBJ2-1; D is perhaps TRBD2 (6 bases). The V and J ends lost 6 bases and 9 bases respectively, with 18 bases between them. Germline CDR1 PRHDT, CDR2 FYEKMQ (reference sequence). The CDR3 contains 14 residues.

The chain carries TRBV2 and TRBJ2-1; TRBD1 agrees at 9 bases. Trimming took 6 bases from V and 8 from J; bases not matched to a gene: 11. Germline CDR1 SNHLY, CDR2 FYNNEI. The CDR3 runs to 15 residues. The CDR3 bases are TGTGCCAGCAGGAAGCCTCGGACAGGGGCGGATGAGCAGTTCTTC. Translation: CASRKPRTGADEQFF.

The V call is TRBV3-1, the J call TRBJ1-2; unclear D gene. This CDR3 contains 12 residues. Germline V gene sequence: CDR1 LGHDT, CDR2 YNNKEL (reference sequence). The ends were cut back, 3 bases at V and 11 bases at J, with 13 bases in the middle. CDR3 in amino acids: CASSHPDGRYTF. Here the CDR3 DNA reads TGTGCCAGCAGCCATCCGGACGGTCGGTACACCTTC.